This entry features one T cell receptor (beta chain) sequence. Its target is not known. For the second PCR, which ran for roughly 6 to 11 cycles, a sample-barcoded 5' primer and a J-beta primer mix were used. There were at least 2.5 million CDR3-containing paired-end reads obtained from each sample. TCRdb analysed the 5' RACE reads with MiXCR anew, one entry per CDR3 protein. The table shows about 800,000 distinct CDR3 sequences, with 25% occurring only once. The germline gives CDR1 SGHRS, CDR2 YFSETQ. The V and J ends lost 3 bases and 4 bases respectively, with 19 bases between them. CDR3 length: 16 amino acids. The sample belongs to a study of blood T cells in healthy people across ages. Study findings and constraints: Age brought a roughly linear fall in TCR beta diversity measured per million T cells.

The same sample was also used in a study of T cells of mothers and their children. That paper adds: Donors comprised three healthy Caucasian mothers plus their six children. Both sample barcodes and 2-4 random nucleotides came from the M1S primer of the second PCR.

This sequence originates from a boy between 5 and 17 years old in good health. The source material was blood. The V and J genes are TRBV5-1 and TRBJ2-5; a weak D match, TRBD2 (6 bases). This chain's CDR3 is CASSYPSQGSGETQYF. CDR3 in DNA: TGCGCCAGCAGCTACCCTTCCCAAGGTAGCGGAGAGACCCAGTACTTC.